A single sample gave rise to the 15 T cell receptor beta chains below, sequenced in a study of OX40 agonist ivuxolimab in advanced cancers. TCRdb's table, derived via immunoSEQ multiplex PCR, lists solely in-frame clones and lacks some. This sample yields 65,000 to 85,000 clones, of which more than 85% are seen a single time; under 3% belongs to the top ten. The sequencing used CD4+ or CD8+ T cells sorted from blood, collected in a trial of the OX40 agonist ivuxolimab. The receptors shown here come from an adult with an advanced solid tumor such as melanoma, head and neck, liver or kidney cancer.

The chain carries TRBV7-3 and TRBJ2-3, with D tentatively TRBD1 (6 bases). The CDR3 length is 14 residues. Germline lookup yields CDR1 SGHTA and CDR2 FQGTGA. V was cut by 4 bases and J by 6 bases, with 14 bases left in between. CDR3 region: CASSSMTGSDTQYF. The CDR3 nucleotides are TGTGCCAGCAGCTCGATGACAGGCAGTGATACGCAGTATTTT.

The chain recombines TRBV29-1 with TRBJ2-6; D is unresolved. This CDR3 has 12 amino acids. V lost 4 bases and J lost 2, with 3 bases in between. Germline CDR1 reads SQVTM; CDR2 reads ANQGSEA. This CDR3 reads CSVGAGANVLTF. The CDR3 nucleotides read TGCAGCGTTGGTGCTGGGGCCAACGTCCTGACTTTC.

The chain is built from TRBV6-5 and TRBJ2-3, with D possibly TRBD1 on 6 matching bases. CDR3 size: 15 residues. The V and J ends lost 4 bases and 1 base respectively, with 12 bases between them. From germline, CDR1 is MNHEY and CDR2 SVGAGI. The CDR3 spells CASSFQGLRTDTQYF. CDR3 nucleotides: TGTGCCAGCAGTTTCCAGGGGCTACGCACAGATACGCAGTATTTT.

This clone was counted a few times. The rearrangement joins TRBV7-9 to TRBJ2-7; a weak D match, TRBD1 (6 bases). The germline V gene has CDR1 SEHNR and CDR2 FQNEAQ (reference sequence). V gave up 5 bases and J gave up 9 bases, with 17 bases separating them. CDR3 length: 13 amino acids. The CDR3 spells CASSTLTGQLQYF. As DNA, the CDR3 is TGTGCCAGCAGCACCCTGACAGGTCAGTTGCAGTACTTC. The whole variable domain, remainder taken from reference TRBV7-9 and TRBJ2-7, is DTGVSQNPRHKITKRGQNVTFRCDPISEHNRLYWYRQTLGQGPEFLTYFQNEAQLEKSRLLSDRFSAERPKGSFSTLEIQRTEQGDSAMYLCASSTLTGQLQYFGPGTRLTVT.

In this sample, this clone turned up a few times. This chain links TRBV7-2 with TRBJ2-7; 8 nucleotides agree with TRBD2. With V trimmed by 6 bases and J by 4 bases, 5 bases remained unmatched. This CDR3 spans 13 amino acids. Germline CDR1 is SGHTA and CDR2 is FQGNSA. The CDR3 spells CASRWSSGYEQYF. CDR3 coding DNA: TGTGCCAGCAGGTGGTCTAGCGGGTACGAGCAGTACTTC.

V usage is TRBV15 and J usage is TRBJ2-4, with D hard to call. Trimming left V 0 bases short and J 8 bases short, with 8 bases between. The CDR3 is 13 amino acids. Germline assignment: CDR1 LNHNV and CDR2 YYDKDF (reference sequence). CDR3 sequence reads: CATSRDVLDIQYF. CDR3 in DNA: TGTGCCACCAGCAGAGACGTCCTGGACATTCAGTACTTC.

This rearrangement joins TRBV6-6 to TRBJ2-2; D call uncertain. The CDR3 spans 13 residues. Germline lookup yields CDR1 MNHNY and CDR2 SVGAGI (reference sequence). V lost 6 bases and J lost 2, with 7 bases in between. The DNA of the CDR3 is TGTGCCAGCAGGGTACTTAACACCGGGGAGCTGTTTTTT. This sequence encodes CASRVLNTGELFF.

This chain links TRBV6-5 with TRBJ2-1; no clear D gene. In germline, CDR1 is MNHEY, CDR2 SVGAGI. Between the trimmed V and J ends, which lost 6 bases and 0 bases, there was a span of 12 bases. The length of the CDR3 is 15 residues. CDR3 sequence (DNA): TGTGCCAGCAGCGTAGACGTTAGCTCCTACAATGAGCAGTTCTTC. It codes for CASSVDVSSYNEQFF.

The chain has TRBV2 and TRBJ2-1; the D is unclear. This CDR3 spans 15 amino acids. Germline CDR1 is SNHLY and CDR2 is FYNNEI. Deletions cut 4 bases from V and 0 bases from J, with 10 bases between. CDR3 nucleotide sequence: TGTGCCAGCAGTGCGGGCCTTAGCTCCTACAATGAGCAGTTCTTC. It codes for CASSAGLSSYNEQFF.

This chain joins TRBV30 and TRBJ2-7; no clear D gene. V was trimmed by 0 bases and J by 1 base, leaving 10 bases between them. The CDR3 is 14 residues long. The germline CDR1 and CDR2 sequences are GTSNPN and SVGIG (reference sequence). CDR3 sequence (DNA): TGTGCCTGGAGTGTTGCGCTCCTTTCCTACGAGCAGTACTTC. Encoded protein: CAWSVALLSYEQYF.

For the CDR3, the DNA is TGCGCCAGCAGCTTGGAAGGGACAGGCACAGATACGCAGTATTTT. Translating gives CASSLEGTGTDTQYF. The J gene is TRBJ2-3, the V gene TRBV5-1; 7 bases are a match to TRBD1. Germline V gene data show CDR1 as SGHRS and CDR2 as YFSETQ. The trim removed 0 bases at V and 1 base at J, leaving 2 bases unmatched. The CDR3 length is 15 residues.

The table lists this clone with a few counts. This sequence joins TRBV7-9 and TRBJ2-1, with 10 bases aligning to TRBD1. This CDR3 is built from 15 residues. CDR1 SEHNR and CDR2 FQNEAQ come from the germline V gene (reference sequence). V lost 6 bases, J lost 4 bases, and 6 bases stayed unmatched. CDR3 nucleotide sequence: TGTGCCAGCAGTTTTGGACAGGGGGGATACAATGAGCAGTTCTTC. It codes for CASSFGQGGYNEQFF.

The genes are TRBV4-1 and TRBJ1-1, with 8 bases lining up with TRBD1. The J segment lost 4 bases and the V segment lost 3 bases, leaving 10 bases of the junction unmatched. The length of the CDR3 is 16 residues. From germline, CDR1 is MGHRA and CDR2 YSYEKL. The CDR3 protein is CASSQDDWTGFTEAFF. DNA of the CDR3: TGCGCCAGCAGCCAGGACGACTGGACAGGGTTCACTGAAGCTTTCTTT.

The rearrangement links TRBV2 to TRBJ1-4; 7 bases map to TRBD1. Per germline, CDR1 SNHLY and CDR2 FYNNEI. The CDR3 is 16 amino acids. J gave up 8 bases and V 2 bases, and 11 bases lay outside the gene matches. The CDR3 coding sequence is TGTGCCAGCAGTGAAAGGCGGCGGACAGGTCGAGAAAAACTGTTTTTT. This translates into CASSERRRTGREKLFF.

The chain combines TRBV5-6 with TRBJ1-3, with 7 bases fitting TRBD1. V was pared by 0 bases and J by 8 bases, with 5 bases of the junction left unmatched. From germline, CDR1 is SGHDT and CDR2 YYEEEE. The CDR3 is 14 amino acids. For the CDR3, the DNA is TGTGCCAGCAGCTTGGGGGACAGTTTGTACACCATATATTTT. It translates to CASSLGDSLYTIYF.